This T cell receptor beta chain was found in a study of blood T cell repertoires in COVID-19. Study at large: Sources were T cells, B-cell-depleted T cells, or PBMCs; the material itself was cDNA or gDNA.

The ends were cut back, 0 bases at V and 0 bases at J, with 6 bases in the middle. The germline CDR1 and CDR2 sequences are MNHNS and SASEGT. The CDR3 contains 15 residues. Generated by immunoSEQ multiplex PCR, the TCRdb table keeps only in-frame clones and is missing some. The table shows around 180,000 clones, with approximately 85% occurring only once. The chain links TRBV6-1 to TRBJ2-4; no reliable D call. This TCR derives from a man aged 55 to 70 with acute or convalescent COVID-19. Sequencing was done on a sample of peripheral blood. The CDR3 is CASSEASLAKNIQYF. For the CDR3, the DNA is TGTGCCAGCAGTGAAGCCAGTCTAGCCAAAAACATTCAGTACTTC.